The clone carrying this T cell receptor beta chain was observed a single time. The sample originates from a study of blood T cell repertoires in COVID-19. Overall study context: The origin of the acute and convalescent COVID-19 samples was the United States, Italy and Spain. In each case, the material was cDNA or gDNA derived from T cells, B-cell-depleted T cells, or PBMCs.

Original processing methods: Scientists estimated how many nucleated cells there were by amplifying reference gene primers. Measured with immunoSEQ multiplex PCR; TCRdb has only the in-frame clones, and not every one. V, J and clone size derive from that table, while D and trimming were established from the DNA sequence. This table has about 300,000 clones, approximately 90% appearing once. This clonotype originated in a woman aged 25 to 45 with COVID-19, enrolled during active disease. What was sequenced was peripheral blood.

The CDR3 DNA is TGTGCCAGCACCTTGGGGATGGGAGCCTACGAGCAGTACTTC. This codes for CASTLGMGAYEQYF. The V and J genes are TRBV3-1 (or the pseudogene TRBV3-2) and TRBJ2-7; perhaps TRBD2 as D (5 bases). CDR1 and CDR2 from the germline V gene are LGHDT and YNNKEL (reference sequence). Trimming removed 7 bases at V and 2 bases at J, with 15 bases between. The CDR3 runs to 14 residues.